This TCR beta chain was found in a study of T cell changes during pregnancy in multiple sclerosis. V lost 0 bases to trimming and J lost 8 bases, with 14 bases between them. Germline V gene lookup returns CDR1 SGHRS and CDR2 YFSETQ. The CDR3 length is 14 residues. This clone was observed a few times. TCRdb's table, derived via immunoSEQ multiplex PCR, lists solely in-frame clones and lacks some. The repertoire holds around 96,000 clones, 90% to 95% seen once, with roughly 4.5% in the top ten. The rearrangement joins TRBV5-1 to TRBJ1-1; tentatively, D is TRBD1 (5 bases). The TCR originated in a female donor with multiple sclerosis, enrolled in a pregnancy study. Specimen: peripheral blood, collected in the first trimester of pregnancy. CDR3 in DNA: TGCGCCAGCAGCTTGGCGGGGGTCAAGGGAGAAGCTTTCTTT. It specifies CASSLAGVKGEAFF. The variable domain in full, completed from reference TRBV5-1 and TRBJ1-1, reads KAGVTQTPRYLIKTRGQQVTLSCSPISGHRSVSWYQQTPGQGLQFLFEYFSETQRNKGNFPGRFSGRQFSNSRSEMNVSTLELGDSALYLCASSLAGVKGEAFFGQGTRLTVV.